Listed below are T cell receptor beta chains from one sample, sequenced in a study of T cell repertoires in cytomegalovirus infection. TCRdb re-called the reads through MiXCR, storing one row per CDR3 protein. The data show around 740,000 distinct CDR3 sequences, with about a third seen just once and around 2.8% held by the top ten. The specimen sequenced was PBMCs. These receptors came from a human donor in good health (CMV status not recorded). Some clones in this sample may be carry-over from other donors' samples. CDR3s include the opening cysteine and the closing phenylalanine or tryptophan. A clone size is listed for some rows: how often the clone was seen (once, few, many), or a class if it is expanded.

cdr3_aa	v_call	j_call	clone_size
CASSPPGWMYEQYF	TRBV28	TRBJ2-7	.
CASRNPLQGYSYTF	TRBV28	TRBJ1-2	.
CATSVSGLGQPQHF	TRBV24-1	TRBJ1-5	.
CSARDQWMAEAFF	TRBV20-1	TRBJ1-1	.
CSANGGTSTDTQYF	TRBV20-1	TRBJ2-3	.
CASSQIDSNYGYTF	TRBV27	TRBJ1-2	.
CASSLTTGPNEKLFF	TRBV28	TRBJ1-4	.
CASSKAQAVRETQYF	TRBV7-2	TRBJ2-5	many
CASSLDMRGVKHF	TRBV7-2	TRBJ1-5	.
CASSLAIGGPVFYEQYF	TRBV7-6	TRBJ2-7	.
CASSQGEGGGTNEKLFF	TRBV4-1	TRBJ1-4	.